This TCR beta chain came from a study of sequential checkpoint blockade in melanoma. On the study more broadly: Each arm's sequence ended with maintenance nivolumab.

Looked up from germline, CDR1 is MNHEY and CDR2 is SMNVEV (reference sequence). V lost 6 bases, J lost 5 bases, and 14 bases lay in between. The CDR3 has 14 residues. Treatment of the sample: randomized to nivolumab then ipilimumab (arm A) or the reverse (arm B). None of the patients previously received DNA-damaging chemotherapy. From thawed PBMCs, live CD3+CD8+ cells negative for CD19 and CD56 were sorted. Using immunoSEQ multiplex PCR, the repertoire was profiled, and TCRdb retains in-frame clones only, with some absent. Counted here are approximately 11,000 clones, 75% occurring once; the ten biggest clones make up around 10%.

Source: CD8+ T cells sorted from blood (inferred from file names), taken from a patient given nivolumab and ipilimumab in sequence. The TCR comes from a human donor with melanoma. The J gene is TRBJ2-1, the V gene TRBV27; D may be TRBD1 (6 bases). The CDR3 spells CASRQGHPNNEQFF. Here the CDR3 DNA reads TGTGCCAGCAGGCAGGGACACCCCAACAATGAGCAGTTCTTC.